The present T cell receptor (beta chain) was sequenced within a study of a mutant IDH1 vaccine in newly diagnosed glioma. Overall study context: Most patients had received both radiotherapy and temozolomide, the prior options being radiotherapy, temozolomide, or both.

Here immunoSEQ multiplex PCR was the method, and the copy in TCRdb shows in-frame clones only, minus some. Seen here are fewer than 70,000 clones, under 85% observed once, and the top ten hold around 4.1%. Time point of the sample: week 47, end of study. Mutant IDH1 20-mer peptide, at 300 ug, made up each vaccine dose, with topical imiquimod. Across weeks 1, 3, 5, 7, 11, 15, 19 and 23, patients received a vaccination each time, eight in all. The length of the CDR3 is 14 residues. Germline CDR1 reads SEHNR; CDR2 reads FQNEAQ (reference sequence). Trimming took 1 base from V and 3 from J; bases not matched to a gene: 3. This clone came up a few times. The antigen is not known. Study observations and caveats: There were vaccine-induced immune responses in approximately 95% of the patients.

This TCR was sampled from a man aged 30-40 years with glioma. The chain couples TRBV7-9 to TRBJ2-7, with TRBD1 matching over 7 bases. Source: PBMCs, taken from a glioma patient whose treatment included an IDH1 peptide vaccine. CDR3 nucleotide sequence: TGTGCCAGCAGCTTAGACAGGGGTATCTACGAGCAGTACTTC. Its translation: CASSLDRGIYEQYF.